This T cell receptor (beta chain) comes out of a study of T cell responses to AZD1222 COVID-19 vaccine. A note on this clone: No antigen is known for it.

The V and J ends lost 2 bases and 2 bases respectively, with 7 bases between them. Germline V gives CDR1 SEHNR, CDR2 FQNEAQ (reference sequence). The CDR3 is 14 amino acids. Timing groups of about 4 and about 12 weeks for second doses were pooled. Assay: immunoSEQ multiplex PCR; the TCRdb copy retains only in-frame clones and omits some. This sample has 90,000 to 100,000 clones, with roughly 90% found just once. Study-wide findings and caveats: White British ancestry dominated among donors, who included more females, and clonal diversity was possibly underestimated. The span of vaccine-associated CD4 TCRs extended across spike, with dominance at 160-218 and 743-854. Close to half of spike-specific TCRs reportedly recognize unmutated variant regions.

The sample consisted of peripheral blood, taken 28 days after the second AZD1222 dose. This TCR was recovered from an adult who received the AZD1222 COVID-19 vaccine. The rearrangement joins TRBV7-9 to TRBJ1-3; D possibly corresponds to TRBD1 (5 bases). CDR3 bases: TGTGCCAGCAGCTTATCGGGGGCTGGAAACACCATATATTTT. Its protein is CASSLSGAGNTIYF.